These T cell receptor beta chains were read from a single sample in a study of cytomegalovirus exposure and HLA in healthy donors. Sequenced by immunoSEQ multiplex PCR; TCRdb stores in-frame clones only, minus some. The sample has over 150,000 clones; over 80% are singletons. Input material: PBMCs. The receptors shown here come from a male donor in good health and CMV-seronegative. CDR3s include the opening cysteine and the closing phenylalanine or tryptophan. The order of the fields is D gene, clone size, V gene, J gene, CDR3 protein, CDR3 DNA. The D gene is left open where the match is weak. Size tells how often a clone was seen (once, few, many) or the class of an expanded clone, and some rows leave it out.

TRBD1,once,TRBV27,TRBJ2-7,CASSLSLGQVVYEQYF,TGTGCCAGCAGTTTATCCCTGGGACAGGTTGTGTACGAGCAGTACTTC
TRBD1,-,TRBV7-2,TRBJ1-5,CASSVRAGQGGNQPQHF,TGTGCCAGCAGCGTTAGGGCGGGACAGGGAGGCAATCAGCCCCAGCATTTT
-,-,TRBV18,TRBJ2-7,CASSNREVSYEQYF,TGTGCCAGCTCAAACAGGGAAGTCTCCTACGAGCAGTACTTC
-,-,TRBV5-5,TRBJ1-3,CASSSQPRSSGNTIYF,TGTGCCAGCAGTTCCCAACCTAGGAGCTCTGGAAACACCATATATTTT
-,-,TRBV5-1,TRBJ2-2,CASSFSGELFF,TGCGCCAGCAGCTTTTCGGGGGAGCTGTTTTTT
-,-,TRBV7-9,TRBJ1-5,CASSRIGGQPQHF,TGTGCCAGCAGCCGCATAGGGGGTCAGCCCCAGCATTTT
-,-,TRBV11-2,TRBJ1-4,CASSLGSSYNEKLFF,TGTGCCAGCAGCTTAGGTAGTAGTTATAATGAAAAACTGTTTTTT
-,-,TRBV18,TRBJ1-3,CASSQSRGNTIYF,TGTGCCAGCTCCCAGTCCCGCGGAAACACCATATATTTT
-,-,TRBV5-4,TRBJ1-1,CASSSGRGREAFF,TGTGCCAGCAGCTCCGGGCGGGGCCGTGAAGCTTTCTTT
-,-,TRBV7-9,TRBJ1-6,CASRTGAGSYNSPLHF,TGTGCCAGCAGAACAGGAGCCGGCTCCTATAATTCACCCCTCCACTTT
-,-,TRBV10-2,TRBJ1-5,CASSDRGSSPQHF,TGCGCCAGCAGTGATCGCGGATCTTCGCCCCAGCATTTT
-,once,TRBV5-1,TRBJ2-2,CASSGGSNTGELFF,TGCGCCAGCAGCGGGGGGTCGAACACCGGGGAGCTGTTTTTT
-,-,TRBV7-2,TRBJ1-5,CASSPRTGLGNQPQHF,TGTGCCAGCAGCCCGCGTACAGGGCTCGGCAATCAGCCCCAGCATTTT
TRBD1,-,TRBV10-3,TRBJ1-6,CAISDDRGRSPLHF,TGTGCCATCAGTGACGACAGGGGACGATCACCCCTCCACTTT
-,-,TRBV30,TRBJ2-1,CAWSRTEVNEQFF,TGTGCCTGGAGCCGGACGGAGGTCAATGAGCAGTTCTTC
TRBD1,-,TRBV10-3,TRBJ1-1,CAISGGTGSAFF,TGTGCCATCAGTGGTGGGACAGGGTCGGCTTTCTTT
-,-,TRBV2,TRBJ2-2,CASSRSGGELFF,TGTGCCAGCAGCCGAAGCGGCGGGGAGCTGTTTTTT
TRBD1,-,TRBV5-4,TRBJ2-2,CASSLRTGETGELFF,TGTGCCAGCAGCCTGAGGACAGGGGAGACCGGGGAGCTGTTTTTT
-,-,TRBV6-6,TRBJ2-6,CASSYLELPGANVLTF,TGTGCCAGCAGTTACTTAGAGCTGCCTGGGGCCAACGTCCTGACTTTC
-,-,TRBV11-2,TRBJ2-7,CASSLRRIGQGVYEQYF,TGTGCCAGCAGTTTAAGGCGGATAGGGCAGGGTGTTTACGAGCAGTACTTC
TRBD2,-,TRBV2,TRBJ2-5,CASSEGGLETQYF,TGTGCCAGCAGTGAGGGGGGGTTAGAGACCCAGTACTTC
-,-,TRBV6-4,TRBJ2-7,CASSDPTREQYF,TGTGCCAGCAGTGACCCGACGCGGGAGCAGTACTTC
TRBD2,-,TRBV5-1,TRBJ2-1,CASSVTSGEVDEQFF,TGCGCCAGCAGCGTGACTAGCGGGGAGGTGGATGAGCAGTTCTTC
TRBD1,-,TRBV5-1,TRBJ1-4,CASSLRQGADHEKLFF,TGCGCCAGCAGCTTGAGACAGGGGGCAGACCATGAAAAACTGTTTTTT
TRBD2,-,TRBV5-1,TRBJ2-5,CASSSPSGGTQETQYF,TGCGCCAGCAGCTCTCCTAGCGGGGGGACGCAAGAGACCCAGTACTTC
TRBD2,once,TRBV7-2,TRBJ2-1,CASSLGLAADSSYNEQFF,TGTGCCAGCAGCTTAGGACTAGCGGCGGATTCCTCCTACAATGAGCAGTTCTTC
-,-,TRBV30,TRBJ1-3,CAWSSPRSGNTIYF,TGTGCCTGGAGTTCTCCGCGGTCTGGAAACACCATATATTTT
-,once,TRBV18,TRBJ1-4,CASSPRMSSDEKLFF,TGTGCCAGCTCACCCAGAATGTCATCTGATGAAAAACTGTTTTTT
-,-,TRBV5-5,TRBJ1-1,CASSSHLEAFF,TGTGCCAGCAGCTCACATCTTGAAGCTTTCTTT
TRBD1,-,TRBV4-2,TRBJ2-3,CASSQRTGLSTDTQYF,TGTGCCAGCAGCCAAAGGACAGGGCTAAGCACAGATACGCAGTATTTT
TRBD1,few,TRBV11-2,TRBJ1-3,CASSRNRGSGNTIYF,TGTGCCAGCAGCCGTAACAGGGGGTCTGGAAACACCATATATTTT
-,-,TRBV2,TRBJ1-2,CASSEGARTFNGFGYTF,TGTGCCAGCAGTGAGGGAGCCAGGACTTTCAACGGTTTCGGCTACACCTTC
-,-,TRBV5-1,TRBJ1-5,CASSLAGENQPQHF,TGCGCCAGCAGCTTGGCCGGGGAAAATCAGCCCCAGCATTTT
-,-,TRBV5-1,TRBJ1-1,CASSPALGSGAFF,TGCGCCAGCAGCCCCGCTCTCGGAAGCGGAGCTTTCTTT
-,-,TRBV19,TRBJ1-6,CASSTLDSPLHF,TGTGCCAGTAGTACACTGGATTCACCCCTCCACTTT
-,-,TRBV6-1,TRBJ1-1,CASSDSGWGEAFF,TGTGCCAGCAGTGATTCGGGGTGGGGTGAAGCTTTCTTT
TRBD1,-,TRBV29-1,TRBJ1-2,CSVTGGVFGYTF,TGCAGCGTTACAGGGGGCGTTTTCGGCTACACCTTC
TRBD1,-,TRBV19,TRBJ2-5,CASSPDRWMWETQYF,TGTGCCAGTAGTCCGGACAGGTGGATGTGGGAGACCCAGTACTTC
TRBD1,-,TRBV5-1,TRBJ2-1,CASSLDRGSYNEQFF,TGCGCCAGCAGCTTGGACAGGGGCTCCTACAATGAGCAGTTCTTC
-,-,TRBV5-1,TRBJ1-2,CATAKDTTNYGYTF,TGCGCCACCGCAAAGGACACGACAAACTATGGCTACACCTTC